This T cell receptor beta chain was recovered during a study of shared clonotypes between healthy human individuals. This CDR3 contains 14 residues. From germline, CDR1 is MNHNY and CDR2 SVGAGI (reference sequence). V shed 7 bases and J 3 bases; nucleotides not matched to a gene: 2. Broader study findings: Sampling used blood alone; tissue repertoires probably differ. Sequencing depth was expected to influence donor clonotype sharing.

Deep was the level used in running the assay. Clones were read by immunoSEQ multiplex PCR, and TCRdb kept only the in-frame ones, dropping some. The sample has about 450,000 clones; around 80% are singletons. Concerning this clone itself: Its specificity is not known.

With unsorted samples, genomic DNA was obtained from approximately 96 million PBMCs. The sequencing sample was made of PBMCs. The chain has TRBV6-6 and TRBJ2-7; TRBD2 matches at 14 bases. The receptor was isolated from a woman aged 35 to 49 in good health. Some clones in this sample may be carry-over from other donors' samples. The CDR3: CASMGTSGSYEQYF. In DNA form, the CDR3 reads TGTGCCAGCATGGGGACTAGCGGGAGCTACGAGCAGTACTTC.